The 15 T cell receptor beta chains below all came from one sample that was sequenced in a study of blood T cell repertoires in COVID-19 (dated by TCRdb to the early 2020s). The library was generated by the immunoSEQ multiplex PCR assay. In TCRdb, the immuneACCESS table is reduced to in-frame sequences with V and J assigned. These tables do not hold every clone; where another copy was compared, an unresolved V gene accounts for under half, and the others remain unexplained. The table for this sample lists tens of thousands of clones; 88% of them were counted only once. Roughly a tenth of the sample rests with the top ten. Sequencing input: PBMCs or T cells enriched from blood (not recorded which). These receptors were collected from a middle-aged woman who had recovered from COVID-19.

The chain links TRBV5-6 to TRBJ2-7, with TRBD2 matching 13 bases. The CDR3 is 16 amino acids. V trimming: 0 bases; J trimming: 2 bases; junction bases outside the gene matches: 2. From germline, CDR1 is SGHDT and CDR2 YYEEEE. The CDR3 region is CASSLGLAGGTYEQYF. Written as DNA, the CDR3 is TGTGCCAGCAGCTTGGGACTAGCGGGGGGCACCTACGAGCAGTACTTC.

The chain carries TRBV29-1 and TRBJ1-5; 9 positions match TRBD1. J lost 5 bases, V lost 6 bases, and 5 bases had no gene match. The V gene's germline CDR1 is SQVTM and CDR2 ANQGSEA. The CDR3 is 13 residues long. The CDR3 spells CSVGRDRDQPQHF. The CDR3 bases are TGCAGCGTCGGCCGGGACAGGGATCAGCCCCAGCATTTT.

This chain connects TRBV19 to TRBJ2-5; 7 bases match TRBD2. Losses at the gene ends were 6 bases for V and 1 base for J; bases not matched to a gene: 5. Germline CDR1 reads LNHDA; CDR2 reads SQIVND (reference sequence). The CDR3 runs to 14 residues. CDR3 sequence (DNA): TGTGCCAGTAGGTATAGCGGGCGCCAAGAGACCCAGTACTTC. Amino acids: CASRYSGRQETQYF.

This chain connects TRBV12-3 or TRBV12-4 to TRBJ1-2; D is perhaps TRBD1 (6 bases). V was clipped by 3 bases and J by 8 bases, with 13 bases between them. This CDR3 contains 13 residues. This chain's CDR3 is CASSLGGAAGYTF. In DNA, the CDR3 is TGTGCCAGCAGTTTGGGGGGGGCGGCGGGCTACACCTTC.

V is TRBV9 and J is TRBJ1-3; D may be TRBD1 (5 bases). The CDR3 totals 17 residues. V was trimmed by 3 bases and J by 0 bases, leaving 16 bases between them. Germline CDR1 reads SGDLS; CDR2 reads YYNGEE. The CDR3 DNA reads TGTGCCAGCAGCGCCCCGACAGTTCTACTCTCTGGAAACACCATATATTTT. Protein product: CASSAPTVLLSGNTIYF.

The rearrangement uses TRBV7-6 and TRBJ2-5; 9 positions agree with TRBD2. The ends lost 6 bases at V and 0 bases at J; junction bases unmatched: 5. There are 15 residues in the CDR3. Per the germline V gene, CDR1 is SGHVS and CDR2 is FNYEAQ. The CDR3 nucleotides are TGTGCCAGCAGTTCTAGCGGGGAGTACCAAGAGACCCAGTACTTC. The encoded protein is CASSSSGEYQETQYF.

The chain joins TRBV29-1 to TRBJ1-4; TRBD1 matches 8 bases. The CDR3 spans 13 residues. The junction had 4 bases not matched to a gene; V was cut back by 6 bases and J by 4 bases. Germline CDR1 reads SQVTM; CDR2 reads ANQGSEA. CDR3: CSVSGQDNEKLFF. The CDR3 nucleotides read TGCAGCGTCTCGGGACAGGATAATGAAAAACTGTTTTTT. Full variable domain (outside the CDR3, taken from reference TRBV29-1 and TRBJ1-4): SAVISQKPSRDICQRGTSLTIQCQVDSQVTMMFWYRQQPGQSLTLIATANQGSEATYESGFVIDKFPISRPNLTFSTLTVSNMSPEDSSIYLCSVSGQDNEKLFFGSGTQLSVL.

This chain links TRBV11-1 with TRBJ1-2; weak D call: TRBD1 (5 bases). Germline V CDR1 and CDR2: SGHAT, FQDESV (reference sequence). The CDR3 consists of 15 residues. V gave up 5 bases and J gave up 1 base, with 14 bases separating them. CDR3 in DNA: TGTGCCAGCAGCCCGCTCAGGGCTAATAACTATGGCTACACCTTC. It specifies CASSPLRANNYGYTF.

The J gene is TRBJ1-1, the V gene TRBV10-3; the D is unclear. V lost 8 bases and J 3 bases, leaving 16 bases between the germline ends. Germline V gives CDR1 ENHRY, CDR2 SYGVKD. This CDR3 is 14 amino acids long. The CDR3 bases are TGTGCCATCTCGTTTCGCGGGCGGGACACTGAAGCTTTCTTT. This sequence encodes CAISFRGRDTEAFF.

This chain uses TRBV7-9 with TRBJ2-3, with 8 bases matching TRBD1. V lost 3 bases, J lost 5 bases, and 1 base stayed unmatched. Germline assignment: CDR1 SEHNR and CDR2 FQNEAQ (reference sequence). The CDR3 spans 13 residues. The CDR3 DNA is TGTGCCAGCAGCTTCGACAGGGGAGATACGCAGTATTTT. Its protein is CASSFDRGDTQYF.

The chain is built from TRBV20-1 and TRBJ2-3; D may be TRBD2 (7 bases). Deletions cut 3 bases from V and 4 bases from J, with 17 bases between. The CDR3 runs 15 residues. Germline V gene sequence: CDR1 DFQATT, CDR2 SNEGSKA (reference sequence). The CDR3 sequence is CSASGGGAHADTQYF. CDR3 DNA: TGCAGTGCTAGTGGTGGGGGGGCCCACGCAGATACGCAGTATTTT.

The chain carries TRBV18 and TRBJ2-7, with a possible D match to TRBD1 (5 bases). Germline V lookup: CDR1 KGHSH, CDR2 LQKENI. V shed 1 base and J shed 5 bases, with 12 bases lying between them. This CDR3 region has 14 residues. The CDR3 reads CASSPLKGPHEQYF. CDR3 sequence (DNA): TGTGCCAGCTCACCACTGAAGGGGCCCCACGAGCAGTACTTC.

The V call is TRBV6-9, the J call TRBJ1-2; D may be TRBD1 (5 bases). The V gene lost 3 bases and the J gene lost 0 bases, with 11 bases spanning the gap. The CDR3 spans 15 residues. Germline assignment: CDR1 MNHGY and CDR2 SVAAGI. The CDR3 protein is CASSYTGASNYGYTF. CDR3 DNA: TGTGCCAGCAGTTACACAGGAGCTTCTAACTATGGCTACACCTTC.

Here the CDR3 reads CASGPGQGYEQYF. In DNA, the CDR3 is TGTGCCAGCGGACCGGGACAGGGGTACGAGCAGTACTTC. The rearrangement joins TRBV2 to TRBJ2-7, with 10 bases lining up with TRBD1. The CDR3 is 13 amino acids. Germline CDR1 is SNHLY and CDR2 is FYNNEI. V was clipped by 8 bases and J by 4 bases; unmatched bases: 5.

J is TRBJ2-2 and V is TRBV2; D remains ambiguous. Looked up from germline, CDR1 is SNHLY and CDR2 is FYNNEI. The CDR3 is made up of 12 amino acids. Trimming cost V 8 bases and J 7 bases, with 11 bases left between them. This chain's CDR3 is CASFSRLGELFF. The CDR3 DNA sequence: TGTGCCAGCTTCTCCAGACTCGGGGAGCTGTTTTTT.